The entry below describes one TCR beta chain. The CDR3 length is 17 residues. CDR1 and CDR2 from the germline V gene are MGHDK and SYGVNS. V shed 1 base and J 5 bases; nucleotides not matched to a gene: 10. These data come from a study of blood T cell repertoires in COVID-19. Study-level information: Nucleic acid was either cDNA or gDNA, and it came from T cells, B-cell-depleted T cells, or PBMCs.

Data came from immunoSEQ multiplex PCR; TCRdb stores just in-frame clones and leaves some out. This table has about 270,000 clones, roughly 85% appearing once. The chain recombines TRBV25-1 with TRBJ2-3; 9 nucleotides agree with TRBD2. The TCR originated in a human donor in a cohort sampled during active COVID-19. The sequenced sample was peripheral blood. The CDR3 DNA is TGTGCCAGCAGTGAATCACCGGGACTAGCATTTGGAGATACGCAGTATTTT. This translates into CASSESPGLAFGDTQYF.